This T cell receptor (beta chain) stems from a study of T cells in Graves' hyperthyroidism and ophthalmopathy. This clonotype was found many times. From RNA transcripts, TCR beta CDR3 regions were amplified. Initially, a first-round RT-PCR of the TCR CDR3 employed the HTBI primer set. TCRdb re-derived calls from the multiplex PCR reads in MiXCR, one entry per CDR3 protein. Here the sample spans under 450,000 distinct CDR3 sequences, approximately 15% being singletons. J gave up 4 bases and V 0 bases, and 3 bases lay outside the gene matches. The CDR3 runs to 14 residues. Germline V lookup: CDR1 DFQATT, CDR2 SNEGSKA (reference sequence).

Sequences were obtained from blood. This receptor was identified in a woman younger than 35 with Graves' hyperthyroidism. The rearrangement joins TRBV20-1 to TRBJ1-5, with 7 bases aligning to TRBD1. The CDR3 loop is CSAREAQGNQPQHF. The CDR3 coding sequence is TGCAGTGCTAGAGAAGCACAGGGGAATCAGCCCCAGCATTTT.